This T cell receptor (beta chain) was captured in a study of T cell repertoires in cytomegalovirus infection. On the study more broadly: It was the public TCR beta signatures that indicated both CMV infection and matching HLA type. Findings and caveats of the study: What dominated the ex vivo response were HLA-C-restricted CMV-specific TCR beta clonotypes. People with CMV and the relevant HLA were identified by cumulative public TCR beta family frequency.

CDR3 length equals 15 residues. The ends lost 5 bases at V and 2 bases at J; junction bases unmatched: 8. Germline CDR1 is SGHTA and CDR2 is FQGNSA. This clonotype appeared many times. What it recognizes is unknown. From the reads, TCRdb called clonotypes with MiXCR, one entry per CDR3 protein. The data show 250,000 to 300,000 distinct CDR3 sequences, roughly 15% seen once. Sequencing used PBMCs. This sequence originates from a human donor in good health (CMV status not recorded). Some clones in this sample may be carry-over from other donors' samples. This chain uses TRBV7-2 with TRBJ2-7; 8 bases agree with TRBD2. The CDR3 sequence: CASSQTSGGAYEQYF. CDR3 bases: TGTGCCAGCAGCCAAACTAGCGGAGGGGCCTACGAGCAGTACTTC.